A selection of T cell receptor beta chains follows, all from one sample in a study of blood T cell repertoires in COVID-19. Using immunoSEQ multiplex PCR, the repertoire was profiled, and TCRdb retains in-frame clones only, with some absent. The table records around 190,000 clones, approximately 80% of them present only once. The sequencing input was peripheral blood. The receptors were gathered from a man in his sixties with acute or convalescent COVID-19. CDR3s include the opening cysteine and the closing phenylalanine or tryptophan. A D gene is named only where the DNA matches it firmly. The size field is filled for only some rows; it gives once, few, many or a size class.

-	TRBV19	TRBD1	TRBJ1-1	TGTGCCAGTAGTCCGACCTTCGGACAGGGTGGCACTGAAGCTTTCTTT	CASSPTFGQGGTEAFF
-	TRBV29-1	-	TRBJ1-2	TGCAGCGCCGGGTCCGGGGGGAAGAACTATGGCTACACCTTC	CSAGSGGKNYGYTF
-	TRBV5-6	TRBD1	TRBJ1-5	TGTGCCAGCAGCCAGGGGACAGGTCCCGGTCAGCCCCAGCATTTT	CASSQGTGPGQPQHF
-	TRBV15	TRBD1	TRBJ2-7	TGTGCCACCAGCATCCGACAGGGCCAGGACGAGCAGTACTTC	CATSIRQGQDEQYF
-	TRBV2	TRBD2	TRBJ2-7	TGTGCCAGCAGTGAGGGACTAGCCTACGAGCAGTACTTC	CASSEGLAYEQYF
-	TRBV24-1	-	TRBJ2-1	TGTGCCACCAGTGATCGGAGGGGTAGGAACTACAATGAGCAGTTCTTC	CATSDRRGRNYNEQFF
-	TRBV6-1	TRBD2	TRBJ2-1	TGTGCCAGCAGTGAAGCGGCGGGGGGCCCCGGCAATGAGCAGTTCTTC	CASSEAAGGPGNEQFF
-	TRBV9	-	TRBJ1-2	TGTGCCAGCAGCGTAGATGGTAGGAGTAATACTGGCGGGGGCTACACCTTC	CASSVDGRSNTGGGYTF
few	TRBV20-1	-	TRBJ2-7	TGCAGTGCTACCTTATCCTACGAGCAGTACTTC	CSATLSYEQYF
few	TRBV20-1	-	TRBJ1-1	TGCAGACCCGCTGGGGGGACTGAAGCTTTCTTT	CRPAGGTEAFF
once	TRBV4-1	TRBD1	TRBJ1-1	TGCGCCAGCAGCCAAGATCTAAACAGGGGGCGAACTGAAGCTTTCTTT	CASSQDLNRGRTEAFF
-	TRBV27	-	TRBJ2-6	TGTGCCAGCAGCTCCTCTTTGTGGCGTGGAGGCAACGTCCTGACTTTC	CASSSSLWRGGNVLTF
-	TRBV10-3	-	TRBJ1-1	TGTGCCATCAGTGAACTGGCAGGGTACACTGAAGCTTTCTTT	CAISELAGYTEAFF
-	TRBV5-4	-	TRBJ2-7	TGTGCCAGCAGCTTGGGAGGAGTTACCTACGAGCAGTACTTC	CASSLGGVTYEQYF
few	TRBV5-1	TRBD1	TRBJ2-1	TGCGCCAGCAGCTTTGAGGGGGCCTACCGGATCTTC	CASSFEGAYRIF
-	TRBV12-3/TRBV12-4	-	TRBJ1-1	TGTGCCAGCAGGCTTAGCGGCGGGAAGCAAGCTTTCTTT	CASRLSGGKQAFF
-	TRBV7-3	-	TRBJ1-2	TGTGCCAGCAGCTATCCAAGCGGGCAGGGCTACACCTTC	CASSYPSGQGYTF
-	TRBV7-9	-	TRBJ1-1	TGTGCCAGCAGCTTAGATGGAGGGAGGGTCACTGAAGCTTTCTTT	CASSLDGGRVTEAFF
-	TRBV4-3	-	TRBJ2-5	TGCGCCAGCAGCCAATCGACTGGTGGTTTGGAGACCCAGTACTTC	CASSQSTGGLETQYF
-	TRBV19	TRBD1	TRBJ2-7	TGTGCCAGTAGTACCGGGACAGGGGGCTATTACGAGCAGTACTTC	CASSTGTGGYYEQYF
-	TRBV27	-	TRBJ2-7	TGTGCCAGCATGGGTCCGCTAGCCTACGAGCAGTACTTC	CASMGPLAYEQYF
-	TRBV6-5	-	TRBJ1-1	TGTGCCAGCCGCGAAAGGGGAGGGGAAGCTTTCTTT	CASRERGGEAFF
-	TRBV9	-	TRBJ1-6	TGTGCCAGCAGCGGACAGCTGAATCCTGGGGATTCACCCCTCCACTTT	CASSGQLNPGDSPLHF
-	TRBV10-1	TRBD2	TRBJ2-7	TGCGCCAGCAGTGAGTCGACTCGAGACAGGGGGACTAGCGGGAGGGCCGGCCCTTCGTACGAGCAGTACTTC	CASSESTRDRGTSGRAGPSYEQYF
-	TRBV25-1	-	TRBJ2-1	TGTGCCAGCAGCCTAAAACAGGTACAGTTCTTC	CASSLKQVQFF
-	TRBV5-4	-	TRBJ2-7	TGTGCCAGCAGCCCCCTAGGAGGGTTCTACGAGCAGTACTTC	CASSPLGGFYEQYF
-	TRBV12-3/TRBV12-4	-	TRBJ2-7	TGTGCCAGCAGTTTGGGCAGGGTCGGGCAGTACTTC	CASSLGRVGQYF
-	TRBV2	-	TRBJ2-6	TGTGCCAGCAGTTTAGATTCTGGGGCCAACGTCCTGACTTTC	CASSLDSGANVLTF
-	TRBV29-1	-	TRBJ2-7	TGCAGCGGCTTGGGCAGGGTGGCTGGCAGCACCTACGAGCAGTACTTC	CSGLGRVAGSTYEQYF
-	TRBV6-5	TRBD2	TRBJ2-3	TGTGCCAGCAGCCCCACTAGCGCGAACACAGATACGCAGTATTTT	CASSPTSANTDTQYF